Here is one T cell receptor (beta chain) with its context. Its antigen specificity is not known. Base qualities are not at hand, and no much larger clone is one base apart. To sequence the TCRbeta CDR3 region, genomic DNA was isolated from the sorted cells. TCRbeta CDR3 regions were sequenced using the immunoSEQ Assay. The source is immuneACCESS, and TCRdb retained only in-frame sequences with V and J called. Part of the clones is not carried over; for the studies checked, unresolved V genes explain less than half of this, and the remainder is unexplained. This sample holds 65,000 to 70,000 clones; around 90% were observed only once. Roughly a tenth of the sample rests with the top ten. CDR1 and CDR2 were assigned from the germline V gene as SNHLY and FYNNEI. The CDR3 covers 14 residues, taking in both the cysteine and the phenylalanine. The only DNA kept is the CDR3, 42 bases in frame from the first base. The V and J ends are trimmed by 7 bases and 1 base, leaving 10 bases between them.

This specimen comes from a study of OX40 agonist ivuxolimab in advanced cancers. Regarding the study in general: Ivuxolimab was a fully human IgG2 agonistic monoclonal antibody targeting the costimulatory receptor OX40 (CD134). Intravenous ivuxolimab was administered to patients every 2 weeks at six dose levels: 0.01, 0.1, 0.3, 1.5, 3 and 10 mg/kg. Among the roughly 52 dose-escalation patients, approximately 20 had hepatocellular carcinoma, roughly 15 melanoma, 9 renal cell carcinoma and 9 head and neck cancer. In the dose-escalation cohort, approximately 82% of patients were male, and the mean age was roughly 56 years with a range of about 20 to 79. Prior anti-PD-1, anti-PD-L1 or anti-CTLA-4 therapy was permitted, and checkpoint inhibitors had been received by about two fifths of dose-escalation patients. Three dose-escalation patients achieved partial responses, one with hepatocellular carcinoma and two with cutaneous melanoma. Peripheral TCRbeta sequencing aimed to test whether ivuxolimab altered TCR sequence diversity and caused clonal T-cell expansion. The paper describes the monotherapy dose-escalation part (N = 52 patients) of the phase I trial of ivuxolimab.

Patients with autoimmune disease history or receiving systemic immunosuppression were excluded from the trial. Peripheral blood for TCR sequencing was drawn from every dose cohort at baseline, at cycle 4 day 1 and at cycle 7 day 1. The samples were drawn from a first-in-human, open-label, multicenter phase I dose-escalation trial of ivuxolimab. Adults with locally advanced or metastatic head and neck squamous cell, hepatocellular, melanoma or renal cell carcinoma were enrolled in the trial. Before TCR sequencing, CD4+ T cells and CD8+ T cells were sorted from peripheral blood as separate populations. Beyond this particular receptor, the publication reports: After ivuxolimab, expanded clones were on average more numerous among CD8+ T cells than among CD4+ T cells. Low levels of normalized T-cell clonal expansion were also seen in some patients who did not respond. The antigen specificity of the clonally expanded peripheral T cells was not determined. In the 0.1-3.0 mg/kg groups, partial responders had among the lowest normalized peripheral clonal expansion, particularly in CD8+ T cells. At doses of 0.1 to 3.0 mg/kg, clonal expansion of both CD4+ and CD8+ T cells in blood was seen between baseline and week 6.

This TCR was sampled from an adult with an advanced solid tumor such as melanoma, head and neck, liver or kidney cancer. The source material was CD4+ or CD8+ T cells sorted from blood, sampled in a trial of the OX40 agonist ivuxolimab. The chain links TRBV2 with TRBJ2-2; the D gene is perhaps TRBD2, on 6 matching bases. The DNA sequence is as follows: TGTGCCAGCAACCGGCGGGGGAACACCGGGGAGCTGTTTTTT. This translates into CASNRRGNTGELFF.